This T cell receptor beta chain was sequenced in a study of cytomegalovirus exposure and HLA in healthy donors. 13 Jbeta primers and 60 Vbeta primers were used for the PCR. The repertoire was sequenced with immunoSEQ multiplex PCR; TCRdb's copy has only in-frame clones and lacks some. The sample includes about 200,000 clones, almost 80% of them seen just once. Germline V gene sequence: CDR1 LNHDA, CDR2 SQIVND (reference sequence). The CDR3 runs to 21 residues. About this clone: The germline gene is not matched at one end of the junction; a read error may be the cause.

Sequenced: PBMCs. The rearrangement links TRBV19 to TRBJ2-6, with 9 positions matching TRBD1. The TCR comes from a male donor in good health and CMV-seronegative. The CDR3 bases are TGTGCCAGTATTATACAGGTTGGAGGGACAGGGTCCAACTCTGGGGCCAACGTCCTGACTTTC. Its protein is CASIIQVGGTGSNSGANVLTF.